This passage covers 19 T cell receptor beta chains from one sample sequenced in a study of shared clonotypes between healthy human individuals. This table comes from immunoSEQ multiplex PCR, and its TCRdb copy is limited to in-frame clones, with some not included. The top ten clones hold roughly 1.4% of a sample with 850,000 to 1,200,000 clones, approximately 72% of them seen once. The source material was memory CD4+ T cells sorted from blood. Subset denoted: CD45RA-negative fraction. These receptors were collected from a man younger than 30 in good health.

CDR3 protein: CASGLLIEPSGANVLTF. The CDR3 region has the DNA TGTGCCAGCGGGCTCCTTATTGAACCCTCTGGGGCCAACGTCCTGACTTTC. The chain recombines TRBV9 with TRBJ2-6; D remains unclear. Looked up from germline, CDR1 is SGDLS and CDR2 is YYNGEE. V lost 7 bases, J lost 0 bases, and 17 bases lay in between. This CDR3 spans 17 amino acids.

CDR3 nucleotides: TGTGCCAGCAGCTTGGCCTCTCCCGGCAGGGGGGGCTATGGCTACACCTTC. The encoded protein is CASSLASPGRGGYGYTF. The V call is TRBV5-4, the J call TRBJ1-2, with TRBD1 identical over 7 bases. This CDR3 is 17 amino acids long. The junction had 12 bases not matched to a gene; V was cut back by 0 bases and J by 4 bases. Germline V gene data show CDR1 as SGHNT and CDR2 as YYREEE (reference sequence).

The V and J genes are TRBV19 and TRBJ1-4; D might be TRBD1 (6 bases). V was trimmed by 4 bases and J by 7 bases, leaving 16 bases between them. In germline, CDR1 is LNHDA, CDR2 SQIVND (reference sequence). The length of the CDR3 is 15 residues. CDR3 sequence reads: CASSKWGAGTEKLFF. The CDR3 DNA follows: TGTGCCAGTAGTAAGTGGGGGGCCGGGACTGAAAAACTGTTTTTT.

This chain connects TRBV6-5 to TRBJ1-3, with TRBD1 as a possible D gene (5 bases). The CDR3 has 15 amino acids. Looked up from germline, CDR1 is MNHEY and CDR2 is SVGAGI. The V end was cut by 5 bases, the J end by 4 bases, with 15 bases between. The CDR3 sequence is CASSVGVGVGNTIYF. CDR3 in DNA: TGTGCCAGCAGTGTAGGGGTGGGGGTCGGAAACACCATATATTTT.

This clone was seen many times. V and J are TRBV27 and TRBJ2-5; 9 bases are shared with TRBD1. Losses at the gene ends were 6 bases for V and 4 bases for J; bases not matched to a gene: 9. The CDR3 is 15 residues long. Germline V lookup: CDR1 MNHEY, CDR2 SMNVEV (reference sequence). DNA of the CDR3: TGTGCCAGCAGCACCGGACAGGGGAGTCGAGAGACCCAGTACTTC. This encodes CASSTGQGSRETQYF.

V usage is TRBV5-5 and J usage is TRBJ2-7, with D uncertain. Trimming shortened V by 6 bases and J by 4 bases, and 17 bases separated the two germline ends. From germline, CDR1 is SGHKS and CDR2 YYEKEE (reference sequence). There are 14 residues in the CDR3. The DNA for the CDR3 is TGTGCCAGCAACCAAGGTACCAGAACTTACGAGCAGTACTTC. Translated: CASNQGTRTYEQYF.

The chain couples TRBV5-4 to TRBJ2-7; D is unresolved. Germline values: CDR1 SGHNT, CDR2 YYREEE (reference sequence). V lost 2 bases to trimming and J lost 5 bases, with 14 bases between them. The CDR3 covers 14 residues. CDR3 amino acids: CASSFKGIVHEQYF. CDR3 DNA: TGTGCCAGCAGCTTCAAGGGTATCGTCCACGAGCAGTACTTC.

In its sample, this clone was seen many times. The V call is TRBV2, the J call TRBJ2-6; D call uncertain. The CDR3 is made up of 14 amino acids. Germline CDR1 SNHLY, CDR2 FYNNEI. Trimming removed 4 bases from V and 1 base from J, with 5 bases in between. As DNA, the CDR3 is TGTGCCAGCAGTGTAACGTCTGGGGCCAACGTCCTGACTTTC. Translation: CASSVTSGANVLTF.

V and J are TRBV5-1 and TRBJ2-2, with a weak D call TRBD2 (6 bases). Trimming stripped 4 bases from V and 6 bases from J, with 22 bases between. This CDR3 is 17 amino acids long. Germline values: CDR1 SGHRS, CDR2 YFSETQ. This CDR3 is CASSLRGGKGYAGELFF. Here the CDR3 DNA reads TGCGCCAGCAGCCTCCGAGGCGGGAAGGGGTACGCCGGGGAGCTGTTTTTT.

The DNA of the CDR3 is TGTGCCAGCTCACCAGCAGGACCGCAGAACACTGAAGCTTTCTTT. Translated: CASSPAGPQNTEAFF. The V gene is TRBV18, the J gene TRBJ1-1; no clear D. The CDR3 has 15 amino acids. V was cut by 2 bases and J by 1 base, with 11 bases left in between. Germline CDR1 is KGHSH and CDR2 is LQKENI.

This chain links TRBV28 with TRBJ1-1; D is unresolved. Germline values: CDR1 MDHEN, CDR2 SYDVKM. This CDR3 comprises 12 residues. V shed 6 bases and J shed 4 bases, with 9 bases lying between them. The CDR3 loop reads CASSPVVTEAFF. The CDR3 DNA follows: TGTGCCAGCAGCCCGGTGGTCACTGAAGCTTTCTTT.

Points on this clone: This sample also contains other DNA sequences that code for the same CDR3. The rearrangement joins TRBV7-9 to TRBJ2-1; D is unclear. The CDR3 has 13 residues. Trimming pared 1 base from V and 7 bases from J, leaving 8 bases between. CDR1 is SEHNR and CDR2 is FQNEAQ in the germline V gene (reference sequence). Here the CDR3 reads CASSLGAGNEQFF. The CDR3 DNA follows: TGTGCCAGCAGCTTAGGAGCTGGTAATGAGCAGTTCTTC.

The chain recombines TRBV5-4 with TRBJ2-7, with 9 bases lining up with TRBD1. J lost 5 bases, V lost 6 bases, and 9 bases had no gene match. Per the germline V gene, CDR1 is SGHNT and CDR2 is YYREEE (reference sequence). This CDR3 spans 14 amino acids. In DNA form, the CDR3 reads TGTGCCAGCAATTCCCGGGACAGGGACCACGAGCAGTACTTC. As protein: CASNSRDRDHEQYF.

V gene TRBV6-1 combines with J gene TRBJ2-2; D gene unclear. Trimming stripped 3 bases from V and 3 bases from J, with 11 bases between. Germline V gene sequence: CDR1 MNHNS, CDR2 SASEGT. CDR3 length equals 15 residues. The CDR3 reads CASSEGFFYTGELFF. In nucleotides, the CDR3 is TGTGCCAGCAGTGAGGGGTTCTTCTACACCGGGGAGCTGTTTTTT.

V gene TRBV28 combines with J gene TRBJ2-5; 8 bases are shared with TRBD2. Germline values: CDR1 MDHEN, CDR2 SYDVKM. This CDR3 has 15 residues. The V segment lost 6 bases and the J segment 3 bases; nucleotides outside the gene matches: 9. The CDR3, as DNA: TGTGCCAGCAGAGGTGGCGGGAGGTCGGAAGAGACCCAGTACTTC. Its protein is CASRGGGRSEETQYF. The full variable domain, completed using reference TRBV28 and TRBJ2-5, is DVKVTQSSRYLVKRTGEKVFLECVQDMDHENMFWYRQDPGLGLRLIYFSYDVKMKEKGDIPEGYSVSREKKERFSLILESASTNQTSMYLCASRGGGRSEETQYFGPGTRLLVL.

V gene TRBV7-9 combines with J gene TRBJ1-4; tentatively, D is TRBD1 (5 bases). Per the germline V gene, CDR1 is SEHNR and CDR2 is FQNEAQ (reference sequence). The CDR3 sequence is 16 residues long. Trimming cost V 5 bases and J 10 bases, with 23 bases left between them. The CDR3 region has the DNA TGTGCCAGCAGCCCACCGGGCCGCAGTCACGGGGGAAAACTGTTTTTT. Protein sequence: CASSPPGRSHGGKLFF.

The chain has TRBV4-1 and TRBJ2-4, with D possibly called TRBD1 or TRBD2 (5 bases each). Trimming pared 0 bases from V and 0 bases from J, leaving 9 bases between. Germline CDR1 MGHRA, CDR2 YSYEKL. CDR3 length: 16 amino acids. The CDR3 DNA reads TGCGCCAGCAGCCAAGATTGGGGGTTAGCCAAAAACATTCAGTACTTC. It is translated as CASSQDWGLAKNIQYF.

The V gene is TRBV2, the J gene TRBJ1-6; D uncertain. Germline CDR1 is SNHLY and CDR2 is FYNNEI. This CDR3 spans 13 amino acids. The V gene lost 6 bases and the J gene lost 10 bases, with 13 bases spanning the gap. The CDR3 DNA reads as TGTGCCAGCAGAATTTGGGGAGACTCACCCCTCCACTTT. This sequence encodes CASRIWGDSPLHF.

CDR3 coding DNA: TGTGCCAGCAGCCAAGGGCAACCAGGGAGTTCACCCCTCCACTTT. It encodes CASSQGQPGSSPLHF. The rearrangement links TRBV14 to TRBJ1-6; maybe TRBD1 (5 bases). The germline CDR1 and CDR2 sequences are SGHDN and FVKESK. V lost 1 base and J lost 9, with 13 bases in between. The CDR3 totals 15 residues.